This T cell receptor beta chain was captured by sequencing in a study of blood T cell repertoires in COVID-19. This CDR3 region has 15 residues. Clones were sequenced by immunoSEQ multiplex PCR, and TCRdb holds only the in-frame ones, with some missing. The table records 150,000 to 200,000 clones, roughly 89% of them present only once. The sample comprised peripheral blood. The J gene is TRBJ2-3, the V gene TRBV21-1; the table assigns TRBD1, which was not confirmed against the DNA. TRBV21-1 is a recognized pseudogene. The clonotype was recovered from a man younger than 35 with active or convalescent COVID-19. CDR3 coding DNA: TGTGCCAGCAGCAAAGTGGGCAGAAGCACAGATACGCAGTATTTT. Residues: CASSKVGRSTDTQYF.